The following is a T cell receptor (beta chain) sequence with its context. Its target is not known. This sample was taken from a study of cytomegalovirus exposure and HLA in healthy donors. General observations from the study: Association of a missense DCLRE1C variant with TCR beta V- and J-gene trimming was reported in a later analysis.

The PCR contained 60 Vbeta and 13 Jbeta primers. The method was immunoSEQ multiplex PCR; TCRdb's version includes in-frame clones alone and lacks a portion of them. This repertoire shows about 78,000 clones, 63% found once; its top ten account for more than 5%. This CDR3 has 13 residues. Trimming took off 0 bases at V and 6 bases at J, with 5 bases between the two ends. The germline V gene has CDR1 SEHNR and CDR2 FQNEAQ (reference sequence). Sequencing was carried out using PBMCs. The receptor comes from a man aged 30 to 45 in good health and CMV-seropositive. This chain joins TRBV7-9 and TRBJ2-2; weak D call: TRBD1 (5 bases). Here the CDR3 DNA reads TGTGCCAGCAGCTTAGCAGGGGCCGGGGAGCTGTTTTTT. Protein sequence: CASSLAGAGELFF.